This T cell receptor beta chain came from a study of shared clonotypes between healthy human individuals. The protocol was immunoSEQ multiplex PCR, while the TCRdb copy is restricted to in-frame clones and leaves out a portion. The table records around 690,000 clones, 80% to 95% of them present only once. Findings and caveats of the study: Among four donors, roughly 5% of naive CD4 clonotypes were found in common. Against clonotypes common to all four donors, non-shared ones had lower generation probabilities.

Remarks on this clone: Its antigen remains unknown.

Recent vaccinations or acute infections were absent in the healthy HIV-negative adult donors. The sample was memory CD8+ T cells from PBMCs. The subset here: CD45RO+ cells pooled with CCR7-negative TemRA cells. The sequence was obtained from a man aged 18 to 29 in good health. Some clones in this sample may be carry-over from other donors' samples.

The CDR3 loop reads CASSFPGALLYEQYF. The CDR3 DNA sequence: TGTGCCAGCAGTTTCCCGGGAGCACTTCTCTACGAGCAGTACTTC. V usage is TRBV28 and J usage is TRBJ2-7; maybe TRBD2 (6 bases). The CDR3 runs to 15 residues. V shed 3 bases and J shed 3 bases, with 15 bases lying between them. Germline V gene lookup returns CDR1 MDHEN and CDR2 SYDVKM. Variable domain in full (rest from reference TRBV28 and TRBJ2-7): DVKVTQSSRYLVKRTGEKVFLECVQDMDHENMFWYRQDPGLGLRLIYFSYDVKMKEKGDIPEGYSVSREKKERFSLILESASTNQTSMYLCASSFPGALLYEQYFGPGTRLTVT.